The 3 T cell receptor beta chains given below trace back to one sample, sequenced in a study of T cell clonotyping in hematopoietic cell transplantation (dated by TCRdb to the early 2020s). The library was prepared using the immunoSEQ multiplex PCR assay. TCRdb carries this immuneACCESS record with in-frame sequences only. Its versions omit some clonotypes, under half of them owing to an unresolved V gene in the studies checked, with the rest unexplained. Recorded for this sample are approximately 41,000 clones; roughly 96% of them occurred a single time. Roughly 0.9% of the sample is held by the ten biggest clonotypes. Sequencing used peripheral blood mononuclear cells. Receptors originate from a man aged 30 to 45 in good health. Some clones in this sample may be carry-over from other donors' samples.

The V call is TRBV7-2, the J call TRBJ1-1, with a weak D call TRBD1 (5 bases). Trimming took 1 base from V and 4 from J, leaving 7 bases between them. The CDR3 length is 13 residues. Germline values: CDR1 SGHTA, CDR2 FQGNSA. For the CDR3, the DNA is TGTGCCAGCAGCTTAGAGGGGTTCACTGAAGCTTTCTTT. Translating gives CASSLEGFTEAFF. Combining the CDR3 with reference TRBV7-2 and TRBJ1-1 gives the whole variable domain GAGVSQSPSNKVTEKGKDVELRCDPISGHTALYWYRQSLGQGLEFLIYFQGNSAPDKSGLPSDRFSAERTGGSVSTLTIQRTQQEDSAVYLCASSLEGFTEAFFGQGTRLTVV.

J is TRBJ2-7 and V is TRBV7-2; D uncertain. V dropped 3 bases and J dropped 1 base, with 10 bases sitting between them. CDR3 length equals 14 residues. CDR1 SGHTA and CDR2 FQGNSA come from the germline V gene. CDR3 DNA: TGTGCCAGCAGCTTCGACGGAAAATCCTACGAGCAGTACTTC. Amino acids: CASSFDGKSYEQYF.

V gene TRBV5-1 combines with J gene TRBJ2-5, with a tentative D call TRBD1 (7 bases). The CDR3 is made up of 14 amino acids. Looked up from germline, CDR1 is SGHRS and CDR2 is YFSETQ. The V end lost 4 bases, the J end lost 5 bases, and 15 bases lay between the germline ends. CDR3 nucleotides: TGCGCCAGCAGCCCGCGGGGACAGTCGGAGACCCAGTACTTC. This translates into CASSPRGQSETQYF.